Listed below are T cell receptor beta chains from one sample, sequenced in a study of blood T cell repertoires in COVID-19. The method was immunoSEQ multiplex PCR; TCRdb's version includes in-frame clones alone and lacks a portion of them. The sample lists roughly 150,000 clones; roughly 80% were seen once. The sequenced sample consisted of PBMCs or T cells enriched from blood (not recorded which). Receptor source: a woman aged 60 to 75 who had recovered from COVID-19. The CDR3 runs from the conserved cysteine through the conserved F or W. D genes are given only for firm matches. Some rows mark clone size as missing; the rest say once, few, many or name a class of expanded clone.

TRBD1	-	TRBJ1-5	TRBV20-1	CSASRGGSQPQHF	TGCAGTGCTAGTCGAGGGGGCAGTCAGCCCCAGCATTTT
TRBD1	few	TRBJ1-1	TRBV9	CASSGTGTGRTEAFF	TGTGCCAGCAGCGGAACCGGGACAGGGAGAACTGAAGCTTTCTTT
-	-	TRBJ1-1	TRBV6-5	CASSSGFENTEAFF	TGTGCCAGCAGCTCAGGCTTCGAGAACACTGAAGCTTTCTTT
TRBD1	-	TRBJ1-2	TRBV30	CAWSAHNTGGGGYTF	TGTGCCTGGAGTGCCCATAACACAGGGGGCGGAGGCTACACCTTC
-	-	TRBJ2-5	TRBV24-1	CATSDWAGDLRETQYF	TGTGCCACCAGTGATTGGGCAGGGGATTTGAGGGAGACCCAGTACTTC
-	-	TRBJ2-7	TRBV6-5	CASSWALADDEQYF	TGTGCCAGCAGTTGGGCACTAGCTGACGACGAGCAGTACTTC
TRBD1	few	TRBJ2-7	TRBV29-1	CSVDDTGTASHEQYF	TGCAGCGTCGATGACACCGGGACAGCGAGCCACGAGCAGTACTTC
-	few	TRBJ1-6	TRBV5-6	CASSLGGGQHNSPLHF	TGTGCCAGCAGCTTGGGAGGTGGACAGCATAATTCACCCCTCCACTTT
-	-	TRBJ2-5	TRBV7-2	CASSLAAVQETQYF	TGTGCCAGCAGCTTAGCGGCGGTCCAAGAGACCCAGTACTTC
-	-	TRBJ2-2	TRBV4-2	CASSQEGTGYTGELFF	TGTGCCAGCAGCCAAGAAGGGACTGGGTACACCGGGGAGCTGTTTTTT
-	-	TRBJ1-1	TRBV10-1	CASSSRVDKTEAFF	TGCGCCAGCAGTAGTAGGGTGGACAAAACTGAAGCTTTCTTT
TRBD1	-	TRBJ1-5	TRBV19	CAREDRVFNQPQHF	TGTGCCAGGGAGGACAGGGTCTTCAATCAGCCCCAGCATTTT
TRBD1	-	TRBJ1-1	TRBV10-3	CAMTPSTGQGGTEAFF	TGTGCCATGACGCCTTCGACCGGACAGGGAGGAACTGAAGCTTTCTTT
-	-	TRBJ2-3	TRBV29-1	CSGTTYSTDTQYF	TGCAGCGGGACTACCTATAGCACAGATACGCAGTATTTT
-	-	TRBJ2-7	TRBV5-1	CASSLARGAGYEQYF	TGCGCCAGCAGCTTGGCCCGGGGGGCCGGGTACGAGCAGTACTTC
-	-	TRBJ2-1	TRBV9	CASSVFAGDISYNEQFF	TGTGCCAGCAGCGTATTTGCGGGGGACATCTCCTACAATGAGCAGTTCTTC
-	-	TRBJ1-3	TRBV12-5	CASGMGLGLDSGNTIYF	TGTGCTAGTGGAATGGGACTCGGACTTGACTCTGGAAACACCATATATTTT
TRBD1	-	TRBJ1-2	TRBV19	CASRKSLDRNYGYTF	TGTGCCAGCCGTAAAAGTCTGGACAGGAACTATGGCTACACCTTC
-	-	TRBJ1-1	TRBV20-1	CSASYFPEAFF	TGCAGTGCTAGTTATTTCCCTGAAGCTTTCTTT
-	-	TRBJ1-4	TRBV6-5	CASRGGAAREKLFF	TGTGCCAGCAGGGGCGGGGCAGCCCGTGAAAAACTGTTTTTT
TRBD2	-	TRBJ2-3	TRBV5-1	CASSLLAGGYTDTQYF	TGCGCCAGCAGCCTACTAGCGGGGGGGTACACAGATACGCAGTATTTT
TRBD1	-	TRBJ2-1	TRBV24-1	CATSGTGVHSYNEQFF	TGTGCCACCAGCGGGACAGGGGTCCACTCCTACAATGAGCAGTTCTTC
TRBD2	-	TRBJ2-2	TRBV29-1	CSGTSGGTNTGELFF	TGCAGCGGTACTAGCGGGGGGACGAACACCGGGGAGCTGTTTTTT
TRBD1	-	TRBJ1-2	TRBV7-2	CASSFWPGQGAPGYTF	TGTGCCAGCAGCTTCTGGCCGGGACAGGGGGCGCCTGGCTACACCTTC
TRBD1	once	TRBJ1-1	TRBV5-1	CASSLDGQGASGTEAFF	TGCGCCAGCAGCCTGGACGGTCAGGGGGCGAGTGGCACTGAAGCTTTCTTT
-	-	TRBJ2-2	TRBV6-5	CASSYSTALTGELFF	TGTGCCAGCAGTTACTCGACAGCTCTCACCGGGGAGCTGTTTTTT
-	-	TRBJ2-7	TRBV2	CASSVRGQTYEQYF	TGTGCCAGCAGTGTACGCGGGCAGACCTACGAGCAGTACTTC
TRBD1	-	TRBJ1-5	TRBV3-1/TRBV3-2	CASSQGGTGNQPQHF	TGTGCCAGCAGCCAAGGAGGGACAGGTAATCAGCCCCAGCATTTT
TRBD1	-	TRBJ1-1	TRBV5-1	CASSFQQGSNTEAFF	TGCGCCAGCAGCTTTCAACAGGGGTCGAACACTGAAGCTTTCTTT
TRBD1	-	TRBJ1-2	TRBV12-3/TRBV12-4	CASSSQGVVGYTF	TGTGCCAGCAGTTCCCAGGGGGTGGTCGGCTACACCTTC
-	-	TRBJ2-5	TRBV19	CASSMWGGDETQYF	TGTGCCAGTAGTATGTGGGGGGGCGATGAGACCCAGTACTTC
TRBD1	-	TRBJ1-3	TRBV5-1	CASSSGTANSGNTIYF	TGCGCCAGCAGCTCCGGGACAGCTAACTCTGGAAACACCATATATTTT
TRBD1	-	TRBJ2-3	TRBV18	CASSQGQGADTQYF	TGTGCCAGCTCACAGGGACAGGGGGCAGATACGCAGTATTTT
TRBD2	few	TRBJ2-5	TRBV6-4	CASSESGGNQETQYF	TGTGCCAGCAGTGAGTCGGGGGGGAACCAAGAGACCCAGTACTTC
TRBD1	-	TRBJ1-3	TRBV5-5	CASSKLELTGPGNTIYF	TGTGCCAGCAGCAAACTCGAATTGACAGGGCCTGGAAACACCATATATTTT
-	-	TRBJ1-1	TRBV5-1	CASSRRDIRENTEAFF	TGCGCCAGCAGCAGAAGGGACATCAGAGAGAACACTGAAGCTTTCTTT
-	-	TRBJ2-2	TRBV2	CASRRDTGELFF	TGTGCCAGCAGGAGAGACACCGGGGAGCTGTTTTTT
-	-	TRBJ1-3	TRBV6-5	CASSYSQGGGNTIYF	TGTGCCAGCAGTTACTCGCAGGGTGGTGGAAACACCATATATTTT
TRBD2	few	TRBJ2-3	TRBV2	CASMLTGGPDTQYF	TGTGCCAGCATGCTGACGGGGGGGCCAGATACGCAGTATTTT
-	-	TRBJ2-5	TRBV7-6	CASSYDPRGTQYF	TGTGCCAGCAGCTACGACCCTCGAGGGACCCAGTACTTC
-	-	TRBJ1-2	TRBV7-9	CASSFSLNYGYTF	TGTGCCAGCAGCTTTTCACTTAACTATGGCTACACCTTC
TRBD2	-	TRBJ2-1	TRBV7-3	CASSSIAGEQFF	TGTGCCAGCAGCTCTATAGCGGGGGAGCAGTTCTTC
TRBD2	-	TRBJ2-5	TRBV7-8	CASSSSGTFDMETQYF	TGTGCCAGCAGCTCGAGCGGGACTTTTGATATGGAGACCCAGTACTTC
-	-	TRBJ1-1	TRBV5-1	CASSLPNSNTEAFF	TGCGCCAGCAGCTTGCCGAACAGTAACACTGAAGCTTTCTTT
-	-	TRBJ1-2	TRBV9	CASSAAGTHNYGYTF	TGTGCCAGCAGCGCCGCCGGGACACATAACTATGGCTACACCTTC
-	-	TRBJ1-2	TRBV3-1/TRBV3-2	CASSQVSNYGYTF	TGTGCCAGCAGCCAAGTTTCAAACTATGGCTACACCTTC
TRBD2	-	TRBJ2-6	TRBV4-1	CASSQVSGGVRGANVLTF	TGCGCCAGCAGCCAAGTGAGTGGGGGGGTCAGAGGGGCCAACGTCCTGACTTTC
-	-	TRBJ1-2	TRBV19	CASSTVAGANYGYTF	TGTGCCAGTAGTACGGTCGCAGGGGCTAACTATGGCTACACCTTC
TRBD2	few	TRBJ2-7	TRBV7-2	CASSLASAGGYEQYF	TGTGCCAGCAGCTTAGCATCAGCGGGGGGCTACGAGCAGTACTTC
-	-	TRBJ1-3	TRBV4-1	CASSQDGDYSGNTIYF	TGCGCCAGCAGCCAAGATGGGGACTACTCTGGAAACACCATATATTTT
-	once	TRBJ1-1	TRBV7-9	CASSLDVGMNTEAFF	TGTGCCAGCAGCTTAGATGTCGGGATGAACACTGAAGCTTTCTTT
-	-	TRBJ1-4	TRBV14	CASSQRSGTFNEKLFF	TGTGCCAGCAGCCAACGCAGCGGAACCTTTAATGAAAAACTGTTTTTT
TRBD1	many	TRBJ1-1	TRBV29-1	CSVERGSDRGIEAFF	TGCAGCGTTGAACGAGGCTCCGACAGGGGGATTGAAGCTTTCTTT